Below, 26 T cell receptor beta chains from the same sample are listed, as sequenced in a study of vaccination effects on CD4 cells after COVID-19. Profiling relied on immunoSEQ multiplex PCR, and the TCRdb table lists in-frame clones only, not all of them. The data contain 66,000 or so clones, 70% to 75% of them singletons. CD4+ T cell isolation took place after 10 days of culture. Participants were vaccinated with two doses of either the BNT162b2 or mRNA-1273 vaccine. For these receptors, no antigen is known. The sequenced sample was CD4+ T cells from PBMCs cultured without peptide, obtained after COVID-19 vaccination. These receptors came from a human donor who received a COVID-19 vaccine.

The chain employs TRBV18 and TRBJ1-1; D may be TRBD1 (5 bases). Trimming cost V 6 bases and J 1 base, with 12 bases left between them. Germline CDR1 and CDR2: KGHSH and LQKENI. This CDR3 has 14 amino acids. The CDR3 sequence is CASSPGERNTEAFF. The CDR3 DNA sequence: TGTGCCAGCTCCCCGGGGGAGCGGAACACTGAAGCTTTCTTT.

The chain employs TRBV10-2 and TRBJ1-1; a possible D gene is TRBD1 (5 bases). V lost 6 bases and J lost 1, with 15 bases in between. CDR3 length: 15 amino acids. Germline CDR1 and CDR2: WSHSY and SAAADI. The CDR3 DNA reads TGCGCCAGCAGCCCTCACGGTGGGGGGAACACTGAAGCTTTCTTT. This encodes CASSPHGGGNTEAFF.

The chain couples TRBV7-9 to TRBJ1-6; unclear D gene. Germline V gene sequence: CDR1 SEHNR, CDR2 FQNEAQ (reference sequence). With 3 bases removed from V and 9 bases from J, the gap between germline ends came to 12 bases. The CDR3 has 14 amino acids. CDR3 protein: CASSFTRAGSPLHF. As DNA, the CDR3 is TGTGCCAGCAGCTTTACACGAGCAGGTTCACCCCTCCACTTT.

The chain has TRBV9 and TRBJ1-4; D gene uncertain. Looked up from germline, CDR1 is SGDLS and CDR2 is YYNGEE. V lost 3 bases and J 4 bases, leaving 16 bases between the germline ends. This CDR3 has 16 amino acids. The CDR3, as DNA: TGTGCCAGCAGCGCCCCAGGAGGGATCGGTAATGAAAAACTGTTTTTT. It translates to CASSAPGGIGNEKLFF.

This chain joins TRBV5-6 and TRBJ2-2; 8 bases align to TRBD2. After removal of 2 bases from V and 1 base from J, the junction contained 7 bases not matched to a gene. The CDR3 contains 17 residues. Germline V lookup: CDR1 SGHDT, CDR2 YYEEEE. CDR3 DNA: TGTGCCAGCAGCTTAGCCCGCCTAGCGGGGAACACCGGGGAGCTGTTTTTT. This gives the protein CASSLARLAGNTGELFF.

The chain uses TRBV30 and TRBJ2-1, with 7 nucleotides matching TRBD1. The CDR3 covers 20 residues. V trimming: 8 bases; J trimming: 5 bases; junction bases outside the gene matches: 30. CDR1 and CDR2 (germline): GTSNPN, SVGIG (reference sequence). In nucleotides, the CDR3 is TGTGCCCGAACAAGGGGGCGCAAAGCTAGTCTTCCCTTTGATAACAATGAGCAGTTCTTC. As protein: CARTRGRKASLPFDNNEQFF.

This rearrangement joins TRBV7-9 to TRBJ1-3; unclear D gene. CDR3 size: 14 residues. V gave up 5 bases and J gave up 4 bases, with 12 bases separating them. Germline-derived CDR1 and CDR2 are SEHNR and FQNEAQ (reference sequence). CDR3 nucleotide sequence: TGTGCCAGCAGCCCCCGGCCGGGGGGAAACACCATATATTTT. It codes for CASSPRPGGNTIYF. The full variable domain, rest sourced from reference TRBV7-9 and TRBJ1-3, is DTGVSQNPRHKITKRGQNVTFRCDPISEHNRLYWYRQTLGQGPEFLTYFQNEAQLEKSRLLSDRFSAERPKGSFSTLEIQRTEQGDSAMYLCASSPRPGGNTIYFGEGSWLTVV.

The chain combines TRBV5-4 with TRBJ2-5; D possibly corresponds to TRBD2 (7 bases). This CDR3 is built from 14 residues. Germline V lookup: CDR1 SGHNT, CDR2 YYREEE (reference sequence). V was clipped by 2 bases and J by 2 bases, with 10 bases between them. Here the CDR3 reads CASSFGGPQETQYF. The CDR3 DNA reads as TGTGCCAGCAGCTTCGGGGGGCCTCAAGAGACCCAGTACTTC.

The chain employs TRBV19 and TRBJ1-6; D remains unclear. The CDR3 runs to 13 residues. Germline V gene sequence: CDR1 LNHDA, CDR2 SQIVND (reference sequence). Trimming removed 8 bases from V and 4 bases from J, with 9 bases in between. For the CDR3, the DNA is TGTGCCAGTCAGGCAGCATATAATTCACCCCTCCACTTT. Protein sequence: CASQAAYNSPLHF.

This clone was picked up a small number of times. This chain links TRBV7-3 with TRBJ2-2, with D unclear. Between the trimmed V and J ends, which lost 2 bases and 7 bases, there was a span of 5 bases. Germline-derived CDR1 and CDR2 are SGHTA and FQGTGA. This CDR3 has 12 amino acids. In DNA, the CDR3 is TGTGCCAGCAGCTTACTAAACGGGGAGCTGTTTTTT. This encodes CASSLLNGELFF.

This clone was recorded once. J is TRBJ1-3 and V is TRBV24-1, with TRBD1 matching 10 bases. The J segment lost 1 base and the V segment lost 5 bases, leaving 1 base of the junction unmatched. Per the germline V gene, CDR1 is KGHDR and CDR2 is SFDVKD. This CDR3 has 15 residues. Here the CDR3 DNA reads TGTGCCACCAGTGTGGGACAGGGGTCTGGAAACACCATATATTTT. Translation: CATSVGQGSGNTIYF.

The chain recombines TRBV19 with TRBJ1-3; D is ambiguous. Trimming removed 10 bases at V and 1 base at J, with 14 bases between. Looked up from germline, CDR1 is LNHDA and CDR2 is SQIVND (reference sequence). This CDR3 region has 14 residues. In DNA form, the CDR3 reads TGTGCCACCCAGAAAACAAGGTCTGGAAACACCATATATTTT. It encodes CATQKTRSGNTIYF.

The chain carries TRBV6-2 or TRBV6-3 and TRBJ1-5; TRBD1 matches 11 bases. Germline CDR1 MNHEY, CDR2 SVGEGT. The CDR3 has 17 residues. The V and J ends lost 5 bases and 7 bases, in that order; junction bases with no gene match: 13. The CDR3 DNA is TGTGCCAGCAGTCGCCATCCCGGGACAGGGGGACAACAGCCCCAGCATTTT. Translating gives CASSRHPGTGGQQPQHF.

The V gene is TRBV9, the J gene TRBJ2-2, with 8 bases that match TRBD2. This CDR3 has 16 residues. Germline CDR1 reads SGDLS; CDR2 reads YYNGEE. The ends lost 2 bases at V and 1 base at J; junction bases unmatched: 4. CDR3 sequence: CASSVRGGQNTGELFF. The CDR3 region has the DNA TGTGCCAGCAGCGTCCGCGGGGGGCAGAACACCGGGGAGCTGTTTTTT.

For the CDR3, the DNA is TGCGCCAGCAGCTTGATGACAGGGGGGTCTGGTGGAAACACCATATATTTT. Amino acid sequence: CASSLMTGGSGGNTIYF. The rearrangement uses TRBV5-1 and TRBJ1-3; 9 bases line up with TRBD1. The CDR3 contains 17 residues. Trimming at V came to 1 base and at J to 3 bases, leaving 8 bases not matched to a gene. Germline assignment: CDR1 SGHRS and CDR2 YFSETQ. Based on the CDR3 plus reference TRBV5-1 and TRBJ1-3, the full variable domain is KAGVTQTPRYLIKTRGQQVTLSCSPISGHRSVSWYQQTPGQGLQFLFEYFSETQRNKGNFPGRFSGRQFSNSRSEMNVSTLELGDSALYLCASSLMTGGSGGNTIYFGEGSWLTVV.

V and J are TRBV5-1 and TRBJ1-1, with D uncertain. Per germline, CDR1 SGHRS and CDR2 YFSETQ. V was trimmed by 4 bases and J by 0 bases, leaving 10 bases between them. The CDR3 is made up of 14 amino acids. CDR3 nucleotide sequence: TGCGCCAGCAGCCCGAGAGCGGTGAACACTGAAGCTTTCTTT. It yields the protein CASSPRAVNTEAFF.

V gene TRBV3-1 (or the pseudogene TRBV3-2) combines with J gene TRBJ2-3; a possible D gene is TRBD2 (5 bases). The CDR3 is 17 amino acids. Germline assignment: CDR1 LGHDT and CDR2 YNNKEL (reference sequence). The V and J ends lost 0 bases and 7 bases respectively, with 20 bases between them. The CDR3 DNA sequence: TGTGCCAGCAGCCAAGATTTCCTAGCCGAAGCCTTTAATACGCAGTATTTT. It codes for CASSQDFLAEAFNTQYF.

The rearrangement uses TRBV5-1 and TRBJ2-6, with TRBD1 matching 7 bases. CDR1 is SGHRS, CDR2 YFSETQ, per germline. The CDR3 extends over 15 amino acids. V shed 3 bases, J shed 2 bases, and the junction held 2 bases outside the gene matches. CDR3 DNA sequence: TGCGCCAGCAGCTCCCAGGGGGCTGGGGCCAACGTCCTGACTTTC. This codes for CASSSQGAGANVLTF.

The chain couples TRBV21-1 to TRBJ1-5. TRBV21-1 is noted as a pseudogene. This CDR3 contains 14 residues. CDR3 region: CAPAGIDSNQPQHF. The DNA of the CDR3 is TGTGCCCCAGCGGGGATAGATAGCAATCAGCCCCAGCATTTT.

This clone was found a few times. The chain has TRBV5-6 and TRBJ2-2; possibly TRBD1 for D (6 bases). CDR3 size: 17 residues. The germline CDR1 and CDR2 sequences are SGHDT and YYEEEE. V lost 0 bases to trimming and J lost 3 bases, with 15 bases between them. CDR3 sequence reads: CASSLGPLGGDTGELFF. As DNA, the CDR3 is TGTGCCAGCAGCTTGGGGCCTCTAGGGGGAGACACCGGGGAGCTGTTTTTT.

The rearrangement joins TRBV30 to TRBJ1-1, with D unresolved. The CDR3 has 13 residues. With 1 base removed from V and 2 bases from J, the gap between germline ends came to 8 bases. CDR1 is GTSNPN and CDR2 is SVGIG in the germline V gene (reference sequence). The CDR3 here is CAWSGQVNTEAFF. In DNA form, the CDR3 reads TGTGCCTGGAGTGGTCAGGTTAACACTGAAGCTTTCTTT.

The V call is TRBV10-3, the J call TRBJ1-2, with D unclear. Trimming took 3 bases from V and 7 from J, leaving 9 bases between them. CDR3 length: 12 residues. Germline-derived CDR1 and CDR2 are ENHRY and SYGVKD. The CDR3 reads CAISESYGGYTF. CDR3 bases: TGTGCCATCAGTGAATCGTATGGTGGCTACACCTTC.

J is TRBJ2-1 and V is TRBV5-1; D is perhaps TRBD1 (6 bases). The germline V gene encodes CDR1 SGHRS and CDR2 YFSETQ. This CDR3 has 15 residues. V was trimmed by 2 bases and J by 4 bases, leaving 13 bases between them. The CDR3 bases are TGCGCCAGCAGCTTTGTACAGGGCCGGTACAATGAGCAGTTCTTC. Amino acid sequence: CASSFVQGRYNEQFF.

J is TRBJ2-2 and V is TRBV9; D is ambiguous. The CDR3 extends over 15 amino acids. The V gene's germline CDR1 is SGDLS and CDR2 YYNGEE. Between the trimmed V and J ends, which lost 0 bases and 0 bases, there was a span of 6 bases. The CDR3 bases are TGTGCCAGCAGCGTAGGTTCCTCGAACACCGGGGAGCTGTTTTTT. Residues: CASSVGSSNTGELFF.

This clone showed up just a few times. The rearrangement uses TRBV11-3 and TRBJ1-2; D is unclear. Trimming took 4 bases from V and 5 from J, leaving 17 bases between them. CDR1 is SGHNT and CDR2 is YENEEA in the germline V gene. The CDR3 totals 15 residues. The CDR3, as DNA: TGTGCCAGCAGCTCTCCCAACCTTACGCCGTATGGCTACACCTTC. Its protein product is CASSSPNLTPYGYTF.

The V call is TRBV7-9, the J call TRBJ2-7; D remains ambiguous. V was cut by 1 base and J by 1 base, with 11 bases left in between. The CDR3 is 15 amino acids. Germline-derived CDR1 and CDR2 are SEHNR and FQNEAQ (reference sequence). The CDR3 nucleotides read TGTGCCAGCAGCTTAGAAAGCTACGTATCCTACGAGCAGTACGTC. Amino acid sequence: CASSLESYVSYEQYV.